Listed below are T cell receptor beta chains from one sample, sequenced in a study of response to subunit inactivated influenza vaccine. TCRdb re-called the RT-PCR reads through MiXCR, storing one row per CDR3 protein. Of over 150,000 distinct CDR3 sequences listed, around 11% are singletons. The sequencing here drew on CD8+ T cells sorted from PBMCs, taken around 25 months after vaccination. These receptors all come from a man aged 45-69 years who received an inactivated influenza vaccine. CDR3s include the opening cysteine and the closing phenylalanine or tryptophan. The D gene is left open where the match is weak. The listing skips clone size in some rows; elsewhere it reads once, few, many or a size class.

cdr3_length	v_call	j_call	clone_size	d_call	cdr3_nt	cdr3_aa
14	TRBV29-1	TRBJ1-1	few	NA	TGCAGCGTTGAAAGCGGGGGCGGTTACACTGAAGCTTTCTTT	CSVESGGGYTEAFF
13	TRBV5-6	TRBJ1-5	once	NA	TGTGCCAGCAGCTCTGGAACGCGAGGGCCCCAGCATTTT	CASSSGTRGPQHF
17	TRBV7-9	TRBJ2-7	few	TRBD2	TGTGCCAGCAGCTTAGCACTACTAGCGGGAGAGAACTACGAGCAGTACTTC	CASSLALLAGENYEQYF
14	TRBV7-8	TRBJ2-2	many	NA	TGTGCCAGCAGTCCCGGGAGTGGAACCGGGGAGCTGTTTTTT	CASSPGSGTGELFF
15	TRBV5-1	TRBJ2-5	NA	NA	TGCGCCAGCAGCTTAGGGCAGCCGTACCAAGAGACCCAGTACTTC	CASSLGQPYQETQYF
15	TRBV19	TRBJ2-2	once	TRBD2	TGTGCCAGTAGTATAACTAGCGGGGGCACCGGGGAGCTGTTTTTT	CASSITSGGTGELFF
17	TRBV4-2	TRBJ2-5	few	TRBD2	TGTGCCAGCAGCCAAGGGACTAGCGGGAGGTGGGGAGAGACCCAGTACTTC	CASSQGTSGRWGETQYF
19	TRBV11-1	TRBJ2-1	few	NA	TGTGCCAGCAGCTCCACAATTTTGAGGAGGGAGAGCTCCTACAATGAGCAGTTCTTC	CASSSTILRRESSYNEQFF
14	TRBV5-1	TRBJ2-1	many	NA	TGCGCCAGTGGGCCACTGGGGGTGTACAATGAGCAGTTCTTC	CASGPLGVYNEQFF
16	TRBV9	TRBJ2-7	few	TRBD1	TGTGCCAGCAGCGGCCGCGCGGACAGGGGTTTGTACGAGCAGTACTTC	CASSGRADRGLYEQYF
14	TRBV3-1	TRBJ1-1	many	TRBD1	TGTGCCAGCAGCCCTAGGGACAGGACCACTGAAGCTTTCTTT	CASSPRDRTTEAFF
15	TRBV6-1	TRBJ2-1	NA	TRBD1	TGTGCCAGCAAGACACGGGACAGGGCGATGAATGAGCAGTTCTTC	CASKTRDRAMNEQFF
13	TRBV6-2/TRBV6-3	TRBJ1-2	many	NA	TGTGCCAGCACTCAGATGTCTAACTATGGCTACACCTTC	CASTQMSNYGYTF
14	TRBV7-9	TRBJ2-7	few	TRBD1	TGTGCCAGCAGCGAAGTCAGGGGGCTAAACGAGCAGTACTTC	CASSEVRGLNEQYF
15	TRBV6-2/TRBV6-3	TRBJ2-1	few	NA	TGTGCCAGCAGTTACTCTTTTAGGGGGGACAATGAGCAGTTCTTC	CASSYSFRGDNEQFF
15	TRBV4-3	TRBJ2-5	NA	TRBD2	TGCGCCAGCAGCCATAGTTTAGCGGGCCAAGAGACCCAGTACTTC	CASSHSLAGQETQYF
13	TRBV6-1	TRBJ2-5	few	NA	TGTGCCAGCAGTCCCCGCGAATCGAAGACCCAGTACTTC	CASSPRESKTQYF
15	TRBV12-3/TRBV12-4	TRBJ2-1	NA	NA	TGTGCCAGCAGTCCATACAGGGAAGTCTACAATGAGCAGTTCTTC	CASSPYREVYNEQFF
21	TRBV3-1	TRBJ2-1	many	NA	TGTGCCAGCAGCCAAGATCCGACGACTAGTCCGTCCGGGAGCTCCTACAATGAGCAGTTCTTC	CASSQDPTTSPSGSSYNEQFF
14	TRBV10-2	TRBJ2-3	few	TRBD2	TGCGCCAGCGCCCCGGGACTAGTGTCAGATACGCAGTATTTT	CASAPGLVSDTQYF
10	TRBV29-1	TRBJ2-5	few	NA	TGCAGCGTTAACGGGGAGACCCAGTACTTC	CSVNGETQYF
13	TRBV10-2	TRBJ2-2	NA	NA	TGCGCCAGCAGGGACGCGAACACCGGGGAGCTGTTTTTT	CASRDANTGELFF
14	TRBV25-1	TRBJ2-1	few	NA	TGTGCCAGCAGTGTAGGGGGGAACCGAAATGAGCAGTTCTTC	CASSVGGNRNEQFF
13	TRBV4-1	TRBJ2-7	many	TRBD1	TGCGCCAGCAGCCCCGGACAGGACTACGAGCAGTACTTC	CASSPGQDYEQYF
14	TRBV27	TRBJ2-5	NA	NA	TGTGCCAGCACCCCTCTGGTGGATTCGGAGACCCAGTACTTC	CASTPLVDSETQYF
15	TRBV12-3/TRBV12-4	TRBJ1-2	few	NA	TGTGCCAGCAGTTTTCGCATCATCGAATACTATGGCTACACCTTC	CASSFRIIEYYGYTF
13	TRBV11-2	TRBJ2-7	NA	NA	TGTGCCAGCAGCTTGGCAGGGGTCTACGAGCAGTACTTC	CASSLAGVYEQYF
13	TRBV7-8	TRBJ2-5	few	NA	TGTGCCAGCAGCTTAGGACAGGCAAAGACCCAGTACTTC	CASSLGQAKTQYF
13	TRBV6-2/TRBV6-3	TRBJ1-2	NA	TRBD1	TGTGCCAGCAGTCCGGACAGGAACTATGGCTACACCTTC	CASSPDRNYGYTF
12	TRBV6-2/TRBV6-3	TRBJ1-1	few	NA	TGTGCCAGCAGTCGGGGGTACACTGAAGCTTTCTTT	CASSRGYTEAFF
9	TRBV12-3/TRBV12-4	TRBJ1-5	NA	NA	TGTGCCAGCGGCCTGCCCCAGCATTTT	CASGLPQHF
12	TRBV29-1	TRBJ2-1	many	NA	TGCAGCGTTGTTTTTACAGGGAGTGAGCAGTTCTTC	CSVVFTGSEQFF
15	TRBV5-6	TRBJ2-7	few	NA	TGTGCCAGCAGCTTTGCGACAGCCCACCTCTACGAGCAGTACTTC	CASSFATAHLYEQYF
15	TRBV27	TRBJ2-3	NA	NA	TGTGCCAGCACCCGGGTCGGACGTTACACAGATACGCAGTATTTT	CASTRVGRYTDTQYF
16	TRBV24-1	TRBJ2-7	NA	TRBD1	TGTGCCACCAGTGATTCGTCCCAGGGGGCTTCTTACGAGCAGTACTTC	CATSDSSQGASYEQYF
16	TRBV7-9	TRBJ2-1	NA	TRBD2	TGTGCCAGCAGCTCGTACGGGGGGATCTCCTACAATGAGCAGTTCTTC	CASSSYGGISYNEQFF
15	TRBV4-3	TRBJ2-1	NA	TRBD2	TGCGCCAGCAGCCAAGTTTGGCGGGAGAGTGGTGAGCAGTTCTTC	CASSQVWRESGEQFF
14	TRBV27	TRBJ2-3	NA	TRBD2	TGTGCCAGCAGTTTAAAAGCGGGGGGTGATACGCAGTATTTT	CASSLKAGGDTQYF
13	TRBV12-3/TRBV12-4	TRBJ1-2	many	NA	TGTGCCAGCAGTTTAGGGGGTAACTATGGCTACACCTTC	CASSLGGNYGYTF
20	TRBV12-3/TRBV12-4	TRBJ1-2	few	NA	TGTGCCAGCAGTTTCTTTCTATCAGGCAGGGGTCTTTCGGATAACTATGGCTACACCTTC	CASSFFLSGRGLSDNYGYTF
13	TRBV9	TRBJ1-6	few	NA	TGTGCCAGCAGCGCCGAGATTAATTCACCCCTCCACTTT	CASSAEINSPLHF
16	TRBV28	TRBJ2-7	few	NA	TGTGCCAGCAGCACCAGTAGGGGTTTGGGGGCCTACGAGCAGTACTTC	CASSTSRGLGAYEQYF
12	TRBV11-2	TRBJ2-7	NA	TRBD1	TGTGCCAGCAGCGACGGGACAGCCGAGCAGTACTTC	CASSDGTAEQYF
13	TRBV15	TRBJ2-7	few	NA	TGTGCCACCAGTTCAGGGAGGCCCCACGAGCAGTACTTC	CATSSGRPHEQYF
16	TRBV12-3/TRBV12-4	TRBJ1-4	many	TRBD1	TGTGCCAGCAGTTTAGGCAGGGGGCCAACTAATGAAAAACTGTTTTTT	CASSLGRGPTNEKLFF
15	TRBV6-5	TRBJ2-3	few	NA	TGTGCCAGCAGTTACTCCACTAGTAGTACAGATACGCAGTATTTT	CASSYSTSSTDTQYF